The 8 T cell receptor beta chains below come from one sample, sequenced in a study of cytomegalovirus exposure and HLA in healthy donors. The PCR had 60 Vbeta and 13 Jbeta primers. TCRdb's copy holds only in-frame clones and misses some; the assay was immunoSEQ multiplex PCR. This table lists about 160,000 clones. Sequencing input: PBMCs. The origin of the receptors is a woman aged 45-59 years in good health and CMV-seronegative.

J is TRBJ2-7 and V is TRBV18; possibly TRBD2 for D (6 bases). CDR3 size: 15 residues. Germline assignment: CDR1 KGHSH and CDR2 LQKENI. Trimming stripped 4 bases from V and 2 bases from J, with 15 bases between. The CDR3 nucleotides read TGTGCCAGCTCACTGGGAGGTGACAGTACCTACGAGCAGTACTTC. Translating gives CASSLGGDSTYEQYF.

The rearrangement uses TRBV7-3 and TRBJ1-1; unclear D gene. V gave up 2 bases and J gave up 1 base, with 5 bases separating them. The length of the CDR3 is 13 residues. Germline CDR1 is SGHTA and CDR2 is FQGTGA. The DNA of the CDR3 is TGTGCCAGCAGCTTAGCGTGGAACACTGAAGCTTTCTTT. It yields the protein CASSLAWNTEAFF.

The chain employs TRBV28 and TRBJ2-1; D is possibly TRBD2 (5 bases). The CDR3 loop spans 16 amino acids. Looked up from germline, CDR1 is MDHEN and CDR2 is SYDVKM. Trimming removed 5 bases from V and 0 bases from J, with 14 bases in between. The CDR3 DNA reads as TGTGCCAGCAGTGGGCCGTGGGCGGGCTCCTACAATGAGCAGTTCTTC. Translating it yields CASSGPWAGSYNEQFF.

The genes are TRBV30 and TRBJ2-1; D might be TRBD2 (6 bases). Trimming pared 8 bases from V and 0 bases from J, leaving 17 bases between. Germline V gene data show CDR1 as GTSNPN and CDR2 as SVGIG (reference sequence). The CDR3 is 15 amino acids. CDR3 DNA sequence: TGTGCCGGCGTCGGGGGTCACAGCTCCTACAATGAGCAGTTCTTC. Translating it yields CAGVGGHSSYNEQFF.

The gene calls are TRBV5-1 and TRBJ2-7; TRBD1 aligns across 9 bases. There are 15 residues in the CDR3. V lost 4 bases, J lost 5 bases, and 10 bases stayed unmatched. CDR1 is SGHRS and CDR2 is YFSETQ in the germline V gene. CDR3 sequence (DNA): TGCGCCAGCAGCGAACAGGGGGCGACGAGTAACGAGCAGTACTTC. It encodes CASSEQGATSNEQYF.

The chain employs TRBV5-4 and TRBJ1-1; D remains ambiguous. Per germline, CDR1 SGHNT and CDR2 YYREEE (reference sequence). V gave up 0 bases and J gave up 4 bases, with 13 bases separating them. The CDR3 is made up of 15 amino acids. CDR3 sequence reads: CASSLAGVVGTEAFF. The CDR3 nucleotides read TGTGCCAGCAGCTTGGCCGGAGTGGTTGGCACTGAAGCTTTCTTT.

The chain has TRBV30 and TRBJ1-2; 10 nucleotides agree with TRBD1. The CDR3 length is 12 residues. Per the germline V gene, CDR1 is GTSNPN and CDR2 is SVGIG (reference sequence). Trimming cost V 4 bases and J 7 bases; bases outside gene matches: 3. This CDR3 is CAWNDRGLGYTF. The CDR3 nucleotides read TGTGCCTGGAATGACAGGGGGCTTGGCTACACCTTC.

The chain employs TRBV19 and TRBJ2-5; 8 bases are shared with TRBD2. The length of the CDR3 is 18 residues. CDR1 and CDR2 (germline): LNHDA, SQIVND (reference sequence). V was pared by 1 base and J by 2 bases, with 12 bases of the junction left unmatched. The CDR3 loop reads CASSIGTDGRAGQETQYF. CDR3 coding DNA: TGTGCCAGTAGTATAGGAACCGACGGGAGGGCCGGGCAAGAGACCCAGTACTTC.